Listed here are 21 T cell receptor beta chains from one sample, sequenced in a study of spatial heterogeneity in lung cancer. Each CDR3 protein gets one entry after TCRdb re-called the 5' RACE reads with MiXCR. This table holds over 10,000 distinct CDR3 sequences, about 3.8% found once. Documented time point: sample taken at primary tumor resection. No cells were sorted before sequencing. The whole RNA sequenced was extracted from tumor, nontumor lung or frozen PBMC. The sample consisted of PBMCs, taken at surgery. All receptors come from a male donor with early-stage non-small cell lung cancer.

This clonotype was found many times. This beta chain is off target for a library built for alpha chains, so its abundance means little. The chain uses TRBV19 and TRBJ2-3; 7 bases map to TRBD1. The CDR3 contains 14 residues. V gave up 5 bases and J gave up 3 bases; unmatched junction bases: 5. CDR1 is LNHDA, CDR2 SQIVND, per germline (reference sequence). The CDR3 region is CASSPTGETDTQYF. In DNA, the CDR3 is TGTGCCAGTAGTCCCACAGGGGAAACAGATACGCAGTATTTT. Combining the CDR3 with reference TRBV19 and TRBJ2-3 gives the whole variable domain DGGITQSPKYLFRKEGQNVTLSCEQNLNHDAMYWYRQDPGQGLRLIYYSQIVNDFQKGDIAEGYSVSREKKESFPLTVTSAQKNPTAFYLCASSPTGETDTQYFGPGTRLTVL.

This clonotype occurred many times. A library prepared for alpha chains yielded this beta chain as an off-target read; its size is of little meaning. The chain recombines TRBV7-8 with TRBJ2-5, with unresolved D. CDR1 is SGHVS and CDR2 is FQNEAQ in the germline V gene. V was trimmed by 5 bases and J by 6 bases, leaving 13 bases between them. The CDR3 spans 13 residues. CDR3 residues: CASSRNPGQTQYF. The CDR3 DNA follows: TGTGCCAGCAGCAGGAACCCCGGGCAGACCCAGTACTTC.

There are many counts of this clonotype. This beta chain turned up in a library designed for alpha chains; as an off-target read, its abundance says little. The chain is built from TRBV5-1 and TRBJ1-1; D is uncertain. The germline V gene encodes CDR1 SGHRS and CDR2 YFSETQ. This CDR3 region has 13 residues. V dropped 4 bases and J dropped 7 bases, with 14 bases sitting between them. CDR3 nucleotide sequence: TGCGCCAGCAGCCCTCGAGGCGACAATGAAGCTTTCTTT. Translation gives CASSPRGDNEAFF. Supplemented by reference TRBV5-1 and TRBJ1-1, the full variable domain reads KAGVTQTPRYLIKTRGQQVTLSCSPISGHRSVSWYQQTPGQGLQFLFEYFSETQRNKGNFPGRFSGRQFSNSRSEMNVSTLELGDSALYLCASSPRGDNEAFFGQGTRLTVV.

This clonotype was recorded at least ten times. Found in a library prepared for alpha chains, this beta chain is an off-target read, and its abundance has little meaning. V usage is TRBV19 and J usage is TRBJ2-5, with 7 bases identical to TRBD1. Germline V lookup: CDR1 LNHDA, CDR2 SQIVND (reference sequence). The CDR3 totals 13 residues. Germline trimming cut 10 bases from V and 10 bases from J; bases unmatched to any gene: 15. The CDR3 reads CATQTGSRGRQYF. The CDR3 bases are TGTGCCACCCAGACAGGGAGTCGGGGACGCCAGTACTTC.

The table lists this clonotype with many counts. As an off-target read in a library built for alpha chains, this beta chain has a frequency of little significance. This chain joins TRBV20-1 and TRBJ1-1, with unresolved D. CDR1 is DFQATT and CDR2 is SNEGSKA in the germline V gene (reference sequence). There are 15 residues in the CDR3. V was cut by 5 bases and J by 4 bases, with 20 bases left in between. CDR3 loop: CSAASARRLGTEAFF. CDR3 in DNA: TGCAGTGCTGCCAGTGCTCGACGGTTGGGCACTGAAGCTTTCTTT.

This clonotype has a count of ten or more. A library made for alpha chains picked up this beta chain off target, so its size means little. This sequence joins TRBV9 and TRBJ1-1; a weak D match, TRBD1 (5 bases). The germline gives CDR1 SGDLS, CDR2 YYNGEE. V was trimmed by 4 bases and J by 1 base, leaving 20 bases between them. The CDR3 has 17 residues. The CDR3 DNA follows: TGTGCCAGCAGCCGGGAGGGCAGGGCATTCGCGAACACTGAAGCTTTCTTT. Amino acids: CASSREGRAFANTEAFF.

This clonotype was detected ten times or more. This beta chain is an unintended read in a library built for alpha chains; its size means little. The gene calls are TRBV19 and TRBJ2-1; D is perhaps TRBD1 (5 bases). From germline, CDR1 is LNHDA and CDR2 SQIVND (reference sequence). This CDR3 contains 11 residues. Trimming shortened V by 6 bases and J by 8 bases, and 8 bases separated the two germline ends. The chain's CDR3 is CASRQGYEQFF. Written as DNA, the CDR3 is TGTGCCAGTAGGCAGGGCTATGAGCAGTTCTTC.

This clonotype was recorded many times. In a library made to pick up alpha chains, this beta chain is a stray read with a size that means little. The CDR3 DNA sequence: TGCGCCAGCAAGGCGGCGGTCTGGCGGGAGGACGAGCAGTACTTC. Amino acids: CASKAAVWREDEQYF. The V gene is TRBV5-1, the J gene TRBJ2-7, with 8 bases that match TRBD2. Germline trimming cut 6 bases from V and 5 bases from J; bases unmatched to any gene: 13. Germline V gene sequence: CDR1 SGHRS, CDR2 YFSETQ. The length of the CDR3 is 15 residues.

Many counts were recorded for this clonotype. This beta chain slipped into a library made for alpha chains as a stray read, so its size is not meaningful. The V call is TRBV6-5, the J call TRBJ1-1; TRBD1 matches at 9 bases. Germline CDR1 is MNHEY and CDR2 is SVGAGI. CDR3 size: 14 residues. Unmatched junction bases numbered 8, after V lost 8 bases and J lost 4 bases. In nucleotides, the CDR3 is TGTGCCAGCTCACAGGGGGCGCGGGGCACTGAAGCTTTCTTT. It yields the protein CASSQGARGTEAFF.

About this clonotype: The library was designed around alpha chains, so this beta chain is a stray read whose abundance carries little weight. This chain joins TRBV28 and TRBJ2-3, with 7 bases aligning to TRBD1. The CDR3 covers 14 residues. Per the germline V gene, CDR1 is MDHEN and CDR2 is SYDVKM. Trimming cost V 5 bases and J 3 bases; bases outside gene matches: 5. For the CDR3, the DNA is TGTGCCAGCAGTCAAGGGGACAGAACAGATACGCAGTATTTT. This encodes CASSQGDRTDTQYF.

This clonotype has ten or more counts. This beta chain is a stray sequence in a library constructed for alpha chains; its clone size is not meaningful. The chain combines TRBV5-1 with TRBJ1-4; no clear D. This CDR3 comprises 16 residues. Between the trimmed V and J ends, which lost 4 bases and 5 bases, there was a span of 18 bases. Per the germline V gene, CDR1 is SGHRS and CDR2 is YFSETQ. For the CDR3, the DNA is TGCGCCAGCAGCCCTGGCGTCGGACGGCGAAATGAAAAACTGTTTTTT. It encodes CASSPGVGRRNEKLFF.

This clonotype was detected ten times or more. This beta chain represents an off-target read in a library built for alpha chains; its size is of limited meaning. The chain couples TRBV5-1 to TRBJ1-2, with 8 bases matching TRBD1. Germline lookup yields CDR1 SGHRS and CDR2 YFSETQ. The V gene end was trimmed by 4 bases and the J gene end by 6 bases; junction bases not matched to a gene: 8. The CDR3 contains 14 residues. The CDR3 DNA reads TGCGCCAGCAGCCCCACGGGACAGGTGGATGGCTACACCTTC. It yields the protein CASSPTGQVDGYTF.

This clonotype was detected many times. A library made for alpha chains picked up this beta chain off target, so its size means little. V gene TRBV18 combines with J gene TRBJ1-1; D remains ambiguous. Germline V gene lookup returns CDR1 KGHSH and CDR2 LQKENI. V lost 7 bases and J lost 2, with 8 bases in between. The CDR3 is made up of 12 amino acids. CDR3 sequence (DNA): TGTGCCAGCTACAGTGGTAACACTGAAGCTTTCTTT. Encoded protein: CASYSGNTEAFF.

This clonotype was observed at least ten times. This beta chain lies outside the target of a library built for alpha chains; its clone size means little. The chain carries TRBV9 and TRBJ2-7, with 7 positions matching TRBD2. Trimming at V came to 5 bases and at J to 1 base, leaving 9 bases not matched to a gene. The CDR3 runs 15 residues. From germline, CDR1 is SGDLS and CDR2 YYNGEE. This CDR3 reads CASSHRASGSYEQYF. DNA of the CDR3: TGTGCCAGCAGTCACCGGGCTAGCGGATCCTACGAGCAGTACTTC. The whole variable domain, filled in from reference TRBV9 and TRBJ2-7, reads DSGVTQTPKHLITATGQRVTLRCSPRSGDLSVYWYQQSLDQGLQFLIQYYNGEERAKGNILERFSAQQFPDLHSELNLSSLELGDSALYFCASSHRASGSYEQYFGPGTRLTVT.

This clonotype has a count of ten or more. This beta chain was picked up by a library intended for alpha chains and is off target, so its count carries little meaning. The chain combines TRBV20-1 with TRBJ2-2; 9 bases are shared with TRBD1. The V gene end was trimmed by 3 bases and the J gene end by 1 base; junction bases not matched to a gene: 0. This CDR3 contains 14 residues. The germline V gene has CDR1 DFQATT and CDR2 SNEGSKA (reference sequence). The CDR3 region is CSARGQGNTGELFF. CDR3 bases: TGCAGTGCTAGGGGACAGGGGAACACCGGGGAGCTGTTTTTT.

In the case of this clonotype: In a library made to pick up alpha chains, this beta chain is a stray read with a size that means little. J is TRBJ2-1 and V is TRBV7-2; D not resolved. This CDR3 comprises 14 residues. Per germline, CDR1 SGHTA and CDR2 FQGNSA. V lost 0 bases to trimming and J lost 4 bases, with 7 bases between them. CDR3 protein: CASSLARQYNEQFF. CDR3 sequence (DNA): TGTGCCAGCAGCTTAGCGCGCCAATACAATGAGCAGTTCTTC.

This clonotype occurred many times. This beta chain represents an off-target read in a library built for alpha chains; its size is of limited meaning. The chain joins TRBV7-9 to TRBJ2-7; possibly TRBD1 for D (5 bases). This CDR3 is 14 amino acids long. Germline V lookup: CDR1 SEHNR, CDR2 FQNEAQ (reference sequence). V was trimmed by 7 bases and J by 4 bases, leaving 17 bases between them. The DNA for the CDR3 is TGTGCCAGCAAGACGACAGAGAACCCTTACGAGCAGTACTTC. It yields the protein CASKTTENPYEQYF.

This clonotype was picked up many times. As an off-target read in a library built for alpha chains, this beta chain has a frequency of little significance. The chain employs TRBV7-9 and TRBJ2-5, with TRBD1 matching 7 bases. Germline CDR1 is SEHNR and CDR2 is FQNEAQ (reference sequence). The CDR3 length is 15 residues. V shed 0 bases and J 5 bases; nucleotides not matched to a gene: 6. The CDR3 bases are TGTGCCAGCAGCTTAGCGCGAGGGGGCCGTGAGACCCAGTACTTC. Protein sequence: CASSLARGGRETQYF. The variable domain in full, completed from reference TRBV7-9 and TRBJ2-5, reads DTGVSQNPRHKITKRGQNVTFRCDPISEHNRLYWYRQTLGQGPEFLTYFQNEAQLEKSRLLSDRFSAERPKGSFSTLEIQRTEQGDSAMYLCASSLARGGRETQYFGPGTRLLVL.

This clonotype has just a few counts. This beta chain is a stray sequence in a library constructed for alpha chains; its clone size is not meaningful. The chain carries TRBV9 and TRBJ1-1; 7 bases fit TRBD1. CDR3 length equals 14 residues. CDR1 and CDR2 (germline): SGDLS, YYNGEE. V shed 4 bases, J shed 6 bases, and the junction held 9 bases outside the gene matches. CDR3 loop: CASSPTGSVAEAFF. Written as DNA, the CDR3 is TGTGCCAGCAGCCCGACAGGGTCTGTCGCTGAAGCTTTCTTT.

This clonotype was picked up many times. This beta chain lies outside the target of a library built for alpha chains; its clone size means little. The rearrangement joins TRBV5-6 to TRBJ2-5, with 7 bases matching TRBD2. Germline trimming cut 2 bases from V and 5 bases from J; bases unmatched to any gene: 3. The V gene's germline CDR1 is SGHDT and CDR2 YYEEEE. There are 13 residues in the CDR3. CDR3 coding DNA: TGTGCCAGCAGCTTACGGGGGGAGGAGACCCAGTACTTC. This sequence encodes CASSLRGEETQYF.

This clonotype was observed many times. Within a library made for alpha chains, this beta chain is off target, and its count is uninformative. The chain joins TRBV20-1 to TRBJ1-2; 9 bases are shared with TRBD1. CDR1 DFQATT and CDR2 SNEGSKA come from the germline V gene (reference sequence). The CDR3 consists of 14 residues. V shed 6 bases, J shed 4 bases, and the junction held 9 bases outside the gene matches. The CDR3 here is CSAQSTGGPYGYTF. The CDR3 bases are TGCAGTGCACAATCGACAGGGGGACCCTATGGCTACACCTTC.